The 28 T cell receptor beta chains below come from one sample, sequenced in a study of T cell responses to AZD1222 COVID-19 vaccine. This table comes from immunoSEQ multiplex PCR, and its TCRdb copy is limited to in-frame clones, with some not included. Of more than 75,000 clones listed, around 88% were seen once; the top ten hold around 7%. The input for sequencing was peripheral blood, taken on day 0 of AZD1222 vaccination. These receptor sequences come from an adult in good health.

V is TRBV6-5 and J is TRBJ2-7; perhaps TRBD1 as D (6 bases). With 6 bases removed from V and 2 bases from J, the gap between germline ends came to 17 bases. Germline V CDR1 and CDR2: MNHEY, SVGAGI. This CDR3 contains 15 residues. CDR3 coding DNA: TGTGCCAGCAGCCTCGCGGCCAGGGGTACCTACGAGCAGTACTTC. It yields the protein CASSLAARGTYEQYF.

The J gene is TRBJ2-7, the V gene TRBV24-1, with 8 bases fitting TRBD1. In germline, CDR1 is KGHDR, CDR2 SFDVKD. This CDR3 contains 16 residues. V trimming: 3 bases; J trimming: 7 bases; junction bases outside the gene matches: 13. The CDR3 region has the DNA TGTGCCACCAGTGATCCAGGGGGCGCCTCTTCGGGGGAGCAGTACTTC. Translating it yields CATSDPGGASSGEQYF.

V gene TRBV18 combines with J gene TRBJ2-5; 11 bases align to TRBD2. This CDR3 is 17 amino acids long. CDR1 KGHSH and CDR2 LQKENI come from the germline V gene. V lost 1 base, J lost 4 bases, and 8 bases stayed unmatched. CDR3 in amino acids: CASSPLGASGRRETQYF. CDR3 sequence (DNA): TGTGCCAGCTCACCACTCGGGGCTAGCGGGAGGCGAGAGACCCAGTACTTC.

This rearrangement joins TRBV2 to TRBJ2-7, with a weak D call TRBD2 (5 bases). This CDR3 has 13 amino acids. The V gene's germline CDR1 is SNHLY and CDR2 FYNNEI. Trimming cost V 7 bases and J 6 bases, with 16 bases left between them. In DNA, the CDR3 is TGTGCCAGCACCTGGGCACTAGTTGGCGAGCAGTACTTC. This translates into CASTWALVGEQYF. Drawing the rest from reference TRBV2 and TRBJ2-7, the complete variable domain is EPEVTQTPSHQVTQMGQEVILRCVPISNHLYFYWYRQILGQKVEFLVSFYNNEISEKSEIFDDQFSVERPDGSNFTLKIRSTKLEDSAMYFCASTWALVGEQYFGPGTRLTVT.

V is TRBV9 and J is TRBJ1-6; 9 bases align to TRBD1. V trimming: 4 bases; J trimming: 9 bases; junction bases outside the gene matches: 14. Germline V CDR1 and CDR2: SGDLS, YYNGEE. The CDR3 covers 17 residues. The DNA of the CDR3 is TGTGCCAGCAGCACCTGGCCAACAGGGGGCCCTGCTTCACCCCTCCACTTT. Translating gives CASSTWPTGGPASPLHF.

This chain uses TRBV5-1 with TRBJ1-5, with D unclear. This CDR3 has 15 residues. Germline V lookup: CDR1 SGHRS, CDR2 YFSETQ. The V end was cut by 3 bases, the J end by 5 bases, with 15 bases between. Written as DNA, the CDR3 is TGCGCCAGCAGCTCCGGGGAGGGTTCCCATCAGCCCCAGCATTTT. Amino acids: CASSSGEGSHQPQHF.

The chain carries TRBV28 and TRBJ1-5, with TRBD1 matching 11 bases. Germline CDR1 MDHEN, CDR2 SYDVKM. The CDR3 loop spans 15 amino acids. V was pared by 6 bases and J by 5 bases, with 6 bases of the junction left unmatched. The CDR3 coding sequence is TGTGCCAGCAGCCTAGGACAGGGGGCGTATCAGCCCCAGCATTTT. Its translation: CASSLGQGAYQPQHF.

The chain joins TRBV19 to TRBJ1-5; TRBD1 matches 8 bases. Germline lookup yields CDR1 LNHDA and CDR2 SQIVND (reference sequence). This CDR3 contains 13 residues. V lost 9 bases to trimming and J lost 5 bases; unmatched junction nucleotides: 6. CDR3 nucleotide sequence: TGTGCCAGGGCCAGGGGGCGCGATCAGCCCCAGCATTTT. It is translated as CARARGRDQPQHF.

The V and J genes are TRBV5-6 and TRBJ1-1; TRBD1 matches at 7 bases. CDR3 length: 14 amino acids. J gave up 5 bases and V 4 bases, and 8 bases lay outside the gene matches. Per the germline V gene, CDR1 is SGHDT and CDR2 is YYEEEE. Here the CDR3 reads CASSRRQGWTEAFF. The CDR3 DNA is TGTGCCAGCAGCAGGAGACAGGGTTGGACTGAAGCTTTCTTT.

This chain joins TRBV5-1 and TRBJ2-7; D is undetermined. Trimming removed 3 bases from V and 1 base from J, with 17 bases in between. The CDR3 has 16 residues. Germline CDR1 and CDR2: SGHRS and YFSETQ. CDR3 nucleotides: TGCGCCAGCAGCTCATCCGGGTCCGGCTATTCCTACGAGCAGTACTTC. It specifies CASSSSGSGYSYEQYF.

This clone appeared a few times. This chain joins TRBV9 and TRBJ2-7, with TRBD1 matching over 9 bases. The CDR3 runs to 14 residues. Unmatched junction bases numbered 8, after V lost 3 bases and J lost 7 bases. The germline V gene encodes CDR1 SGDLS and CDR2 YYNGEE. Written as DNA, the CDR3 is TGTGCCAGCAGCGGTGGGACAGGGCTACGGGAGCAGTACTTC. As protein: CASSGGTGLREQYF.

J is TRBJ1-2 and V is TRBV13, with TRBD1 matching 11 bases. The CDR3 is 16 residues long. V shed 4 bases, J shed 4 bases, and the junction held 8 bases outside the gene matches. Germline V gene data show CDR1 as PRHDT and CDR2 as FYEKMQ (reference sequence). CDR3 in amino acids: CASSSSGTGGAYGYTF. As DNA, the CDR3 is TGTGCCAGCAGCTCCTCCGGGACAGGGGGGGCCTATGGCTACACCTTC.

V is TRBV6-5 and J is TRBJ2-7; 7 positions agree with TRBD1. CDR1 and CDR2 from the germline V gene are MNHEY and SVGAGI. After removal of 5 bases from V and 1 base from J, the junction contained 5 bases not matched to a gene. CDR3 length: 14 amino acids. The CDR3 protein is CASSQMGQSYEQYF. The CDR3 nucleotides read TGTGCCAGCAGTCAGATGGGACAGTCCTACGAGCAGTACTTC.

The chain couples TRBV10-3 to TRBJ2-3, with 10 bases identical to TRBD2. CDR3 length: 16 amino acids. V gave up 2 bases and J gave up 0 bases; unmatched junction bases: 2. Germline loops: CDR1 ENHRY, CDR2 SYGVKD. CDR3 sequence reads: CAISEALAGSTDTQYF. The CDR3 DNA reads as TGTGCCATCAGTGAGGCACTAGCGGGGAGCACAGATACGCAGTATTTT.

The rearrangement uses TRBV4-2 and TRBJ1-4; no clear D. The germline V gene encodes CDR1 LGHNA and CDR2 YNFKEQ. Trimming cost V 1 base and J 6 bases, with 9 bases left between them. The CDR3 runs to 14 residues. CDR3 region: CASSQGHSDEKLFF. CDR3 nucleotide sequence: TGTGCCAGCAGCCAAGGCCACAGCGATGAAAAACTGTTTTTT.

The chain employs TRBV9 and TRBJ2-5, with 10 bases fitting TRBD2. J was trimmed by 4 bases and V by 1 base; bases with no gene match: 4. Germline V gene lookup returns CDR1 SGDLS and CDR2 YYNGEE. CDR3 length: 15 residues. Here the CDR3 reads CASSVRAGGPETQYF. CDR3 nucleotide sequence: TGTGCCAGCAGCGTACGAGCGGGGGGGCCAGAGACCCAGTACTTC.

V usage is TRBV5-6 and J usage is TRBJ2-2; 7 bases align to TRBD1. The CDR3 consists of 15 residues. After removal of 5 bases from V and 2 bases from J, the junction contained 6 bases not matched to a gene. Germline V lookup: CDR1 SGHDT, CDR2 YYEEEE. The CDR3 reads CASRTGTVNTGELFF. The DNA of the CDR3 is TGTGCCAGCAGAACCGGGACAGTCAACACCGGGGAGCTGTTTTTT.

The chain has TRBV5-1 and TRBJ2-7; D gene ambiguous. CDR1 and CDR2 from the germline V gene are SGHRS and YFSETQ. The CDR3 is 9 residues long. V was clipped by 4 bases and J by 10 bases, with 6 bases between them. The CDR3 region has the DNA TGCGCCAGCAGCGGAGAACAGTACTTC. Its translation is CASSGEQYF.

This chain joins TRBV7-9 and TRBJ1-5, with TRBD1 identical over 8 bases. The CDR3 loop spans 15 amino acids. J was trimmed by 0 bases and V by 5 bases; bases with no gene match: 3. The germline CDR1 and CDR2 sequences are SEHNR and FQNEAQ (reference sequence). CDR3 coding DNA: TGTGCCAGCAGCAAGGACAGGGATAGCAATCAGCCCCAGCATTTT. This sequence encodes CASSKDRDSNQPQHF.

The chain couples TRBV2 to TRBJ2-1; TRBD2 matches 7 bases. CDR3 size: 14 residues. After removal of 6 bases from V and 5 bases from J, the junction contained 7 bases not matched to a gene. CDR1 SNHLY and CDR2 FYNNEI come from the germline V gene. The CDR3 loop is CASRTGTINNEQFF. CDR3 sequence (DNA): TGTGCCAGCAGGACCGGGACTATCAACAATGAGCAGTTCTTC. Filled out from reference TRBV2 and TRBJ2-1, the complete variable domain reads EPEVTQTPSHQVTQMGQEVILRCVPISNHLYFYWYRQILGQKVEFLVSFYNNEISEKSEIFDDQFSVERPDGSNFTLKIRSTKLEDSAMYFCASRTGTINNEQFFGPGTRLTVL.

The chain joins TRBV18 to TRBJ2-7, with 10 bases lining up with TRBD2. The trim removed 3 bases at V and 2 bases at J, leaving 4 bases unmatched. The CDR3 has 15 residues. Germline-derived CDR1 and CDR2 are KGHSH and LQKENI. The CDR3 here is CASSPLAGATYEQYF. CDR3 nucleotides: TGTGCCAGCTCACCTCTAGCGGGGGCAACCTACGAGCAGTACTTC.

The chain employs TRBV20-1 and TRBJ1-5; the D gene is possibly TRBD1 (5 bases). The V end lost 3 bases, the J end lost 0 bases, and 18 bases lay between the germline ends. The germline CDR1 and CDR2 sequences are DFQATT and SNEGSKA (reference sequence). The CDR3 runs 17 residues. CDR3 in DNA: TGCAGTGCTAGTGGTCCCGGGACGGTGTATAGCAATCAGCCCCAGCATTTT. Residues: CSASGPGTVYSNQPQHF.

V gene TRBV6-4 combines with J gene TRBJ2-1; 13 bases map to TRBD2. CDR1 MRHNA and CDR2 SNTAGT come from the germline V gene. V shed 6 bases and J 9 bases; nucleotides not matched to a gene: 5. There are 14 residues in the CDR3. In nucleotides, the CDR3 is TGTGCCAGCAGACTAGCGGGAGGGAGGGGTGAGCAGTTCTTC. It specifies CASRLAGGRGEQFF.

V gene TRBV9 combines with J gene TRBJ2-1; a weak D match, TRBD2 (6 bases). Trimming removed 3 bases at V and 6 bases at J, with 16 bases between. This CDR3 contains 15 residues. Germline V gene lookup returns CDR1 SGDLS and CDR2 YYNGEE. CDR3 loop: CASSAGVGFGNEQFF. CDR3 nucleotides: TGTGCCAGCAGCGCGGGGGTGGGCTTTGGCAATGAGCAGTTCTTC. The full variable domain, rest sourced from reference TRBV9 and TRBJ2-1, is DSGVTQTPKHLITATGQRVTLRCSPRSGDLSVYWYQQSLDQGLQFLIQYYNGEERAKGNILERFSAQQFPDLHSELNLSSLELGDSALYFCASSAGVGFGNEQFFGPGTRLTVL.

The chain links TRBV5-6 to TRBJ2-3; D perhaps matches TRBD1 (6 bases). The V gene lost 4 bases and the J gene lost 2 bases, with 20 bases spanning the gap. The germline V gene has CDR1 SGHDT and CDR2 YYEEEE. The CDR3 covers 17 residues. The CDR3 here is CASSPPRRNRDTDTQYF. The CDR3 DNA reads TGTGCCAGCAGCCCCCCTCGGAGAAACAGGGACACAGATACGCAGTATTTT.

This chain uses TRBV2 with TRBJ1-3; D gene ambiguous. The CDR3 sequence is 12 residues long. Germline CDR1 reads SNHLY; CDR2 reads FYNNEI. V lost 8 bases, J lost 3 bases, and 8 bases lay in between. The CDR3 bases are TGTGCCAGCCGTATGGGTGGAAACACCATATATTTT. Amino acids: CASRMGGNTIYF.

The V and J genes are TRBV27 and TRBJ1-2, with a possible D match to TRBD1 (6 bases). Germline-derived CDR1 and CDR2 are MNHEY and SMNVEV (reference sequence). The CDR3 is made up of 15 amino acids. The V and J ends lost 2 bases and 4 bases respectively, with 14 bases between them. As DNA, the CDR3 is TGTGCCAGCAGTTTAGACACGACAGGTGCCTATGGCTACACCTTC. Translating gives CASSLDTTGAYGYTF.

The chain couples TRBV5-1 to TRBJ2-5; D not resolved. This CDR3 contains 12 residues. Trimming removed 1 base from V and 5 bases from J, with 6 bases in between. In germline, CDR1 is SGHRS, CDR2 YFSETQ. In DNA, the CDR3 is TGCGCCAGCAGCTTGTCTCGGGAGACCCAGTACTTC. This sequence encodes CASSLSRETQYF.